Shown below are 28 T cell receptor beta chains from a single sample sequenced in a study of T cells after yellow fever vaccination. TCRdb analysed the 5' RACE reads with MiXCR anew, one entry per CDR3 protein. This table has 500,000 to 650,000 distinct CDR3 sequences, roughly an eighth appearing once. The sample consisted of PBMCs, taken on the day of the yellow fever booster vaccination. The source is a man under 40 who received the YFV17D yellow fever vaccine.

This clonotype was recorded many times. The J gene is TRBJ2-3, the V gene TRBV7-9; 8 bases map to TRBD2. This CDR3 spans 15 amino acids. Germline CDR1 and CDR2: SEHNR and FQNEAQ (reference sequence). The V gene end was trimmed by 6 bases and the J gene end by 6 bases; junction bases not matched to a gene: 11. CDR3 DNA: TGTGCCAGCAGTACCCCCAGCGGGAGAACCGATACGCAGTATTTT. It yields the protein CASSTPSGRTDTQYF.

This clonotype showed up just a few times. The chain couples TRBV4-1 to TRBJ1-2; possibly TRBD1 for D (6 bases). Trimming took off 1 base at V and 6 bases at J, with 12 bases between the two ends. The CDR3 has 14 residues. Germline V gives CDR1 MGHRA, CDR2 YSYEKL. Written as DNA, the CDR3 is TGCGCCAGCAGCCAAGGAGTAGGGGGTGATGGCTACACCTTC. Protein: CASSQGVGGDGYTF.

This clonotype was seen a handful of times. The genes are TRBV7-9 and TRBJ2-5, with D perhaps TRBD1 or TRBD2 (6 bases each). The V and J ends lost 5 bases and 7 bases respectively, with 14 bases between them. CDR1 is SEHNR, CDR2 FQNEAQ, per germline (reference sequence). CDR3 length: 13 residues. The CDR3, as DNA: TGTGCCAGCAGCCGAGGGGGGAAGGGGACCCAGTACTTC. Translated, it gives CASSRGGKGTQYF.

This clonotype was detected a few times. This sequence joins TRBV25-1 and TRBJ2-1, with D possibly TRBD2 on 6 matching bases. The germline V gene has CDR1 MGHDK and CDR2 SYGVNS. Trimming took off 4 bases at V and 2 bases at J, with 18 bases between the two ends. This CDR3 has 17 residues. The CDR3 loop reads CASSAVWGTGTYNEQFF. CDR3 bases: TGTGCCAGCAGTGCCGTATGGGGGACTGGGACCTACAATGAGCAGTTCTTC.

This clonotype came up a few times. The chain employs TRBV6-2 or TRBV6-3 and TRBJ2-7, with D hard to call. V gave up 8 bases and J gave up 8 bases, with 13 bases separating them. CDR1 MNHEY and CDR2 SVGEGT come from the germline V gene. This CDR3 comprises 11 residues. CDR3 protein: CASEDLRKQYF. In DNA form, the CDR3 reads TGTGCCAGCGAGGACCTAAGGAAGCAGTACTTC.

The sample holds a few counts of this clonotype. J is TRBJ2-1 and V is TRBV6-5; D is tentatively TRBD1 or TRBD2 (5 bases each). The V and J ends lost 0 bases and 4 bases respectively, with 10 bases between them. Germline lookup yields CDR1 MNHEY and CDR2 SVGAGI. This CDR3 has 15 amino acids. CDR3 amino acids: CASSYSRGPYNEQFF. The CDR3, as DNA: TGTGCCAGCAGTTACTCGAGGGGTCCGTACAATGAGCAGTTCTTC.

The chain has TRBV29-1 and TRBJ2-5, with D possibly being TRBD2 (6 bases). Germline CDR1 and CDR2: SQVTM and ANQGSEA. This CDR3 is 13 amino acids long. The V and J ends lost 7 bases and 5 bases respectively, with 17 bases between them. The CDR3 loop reads CSGGGGRMETQYF. CDR3 sequence (DNA): TGCAGCGGGGGTGGGGGGAGGATGGAGACCCAGTACTTC.

This clonotype came up a few times. The chain joins TRBV12-3 or TRBV12-4 to TRBJ1-1; weak D call: TRBD1 (6 bases). V was shortened by 4 bases and J by 8 bases, with 11 bases between the two germline ends. The CDR3 is 12 amino acids. In DNA, the CDR3 is TGTGCCAGCAGTTCATTTCAGGGGGAAGCTTTCTTT. It encodes CASSSFQGEAFF.

The genes are TRBV4-3 and TRBJ1-1; D is unclear. Germline V gene lookup returns CDR1 LGHNA and CDR2 YSLEER. CDR3 length: 14 amino acids. Between the trimmed V and J ends, which lost 5 bases and 1 base, there was a span of 11 bases. The CDR3 reads CASSKGRENTEAFF. CDR3 DNA: TGCGCCAGCAGCAAAGGGAGGGAGAACACTGAAGCTTTCTTT.

This clonotype was counted a few times. The rearrangement links TRBV6-2 or TRBV6-3 to TRBJ2-7, with TRBD2 identical over 11 bases. The CDR3 runs 14 residues. Germline values: CDR1 MNHEY, CDR2 SVGEGT. V shed 6 bases and J 6 bases; nucleotides not matched to a gene: 7. The CDR3 protein is CASSRLAGKTEQYF. CDR3 DNA: TGTGCCAGCAGCCGACTAGCGGGGAAAACCGAGCAGTACTTC.

The V and J genes are TRBV7-2 and TRBJ1-6, with 9 positions matching TRBD1. The CDR3 contains 15 residues. V was clipped by 3 bases and J by 7 bases; unmatched bases: 4. Germline loops: CDR1 SGHTA, CDR2 FQGNSA. The chain's CDR3 is CASSFSGQGNSPLHF. The DNA of the CDR3 is TGTGCCAGCAGCTTTTCGGGACAGGGCAATTCACCCCTCCACTTT.

The table lists this clonotype with a few counts. The chain employs TRBV5-4 and TRBJ1-1, with D possibly matching TRBD1 (6 bases). Trimming left V 0 bases short and J 7 bases short, with 13 bases between. This CDR3 region has 14 residues. The germline gives CDR1 SGHNT, CDR2 YYREEE (reference sequence). The CDR3 DNA reads TGTGCCAGCAGCTTGGCCGTAGGACAGCTTGAAGCTTTCTTT. As protein: CASSLAVGQLEAFF.

The chain combines TRBV5-1 with TRBJ2-5; TRBD2 might be the D (5 bases). The CDR3 sequence is 15 residues long. Looked up from germline, CDR1 is SGHRS and CDR2 is YFSETQ. V was cut by 0 bases and J by 1 base, with 10 bases left in between. CDR3 sequence reads: CASSLAPSIQETQYF. CDR3 coding DNA: TGCGCCAGCAGCTTGGCCCCTAGCATCCAAGAGACCCAGTACTTC.

This chain joins TRBV7-2 and TRBJ2-1; 9 bases fit TRBD1. Germline CDR1 reads SGHTA; CDR2 reads FQGNSA. Losses at the gene ends were 11 bases for V and 9 bases for J; bases not matched to a gene: 17. This CDR3 is 15 amino acids long. The chain's CDR3 is CAGNYPGQGWGEQFF. The DNA for the CDR3 is TGTGCCGGCAACTACCCGGGACAGGGTTGGGGTGAGCAGTTCTTC.

The rearrangement uses TRBV28 and TRBJ1-1; D uncertain. The CDR3 spans 11 residues. The germline gives CDR1 MDHEN, CDR2 SYDVKM. V lost 3 bases, J lost 6 bases, and 5 bases lay in between. CDR3 region: CASSFGAEAFF. For the CDR3, the DNA is TGTGCCAGCAGTTTCGGGGCTGAAGCTTTCTTT. The variable domain in full, completed from reference TRBV28 and TRBJ1-1, reads DVKVTQSSRYLVKRTGEKVFLECVQDMDHENMFWYRQDPGLGLRLIYFSYDVKMKEKGDIPEGYSVSREKKERFSLILESASTNQTSMYLCASSFGAEAFFGQGTRLTVV.

The chain has TRBV20-1 and TRBJ2-7; D is perhaps TRBD1 or TRBD2 (5 bases each). CDR1 is DFQATT and CDR2 is SNEGSKA in the germline V gene (reference sequence). The CDR3 is 14 amino acids. With 6 bases removed from V and 0 bases from J, the gap between germline ends came to 15 bases. CDR3 sequence: CSAPSRESSYEQYF. Written as DNA, the CDR3 is TGCAGTGCACCCAGCAGGGAGTCCTCCTACGAGCAGTACTTC.

The chain has TRBV19 and TRBJ2-7; D is unclear. Germline-derived CDR1 and CDR2 are LNHDA and SQIVND (reference sequence). V gave up 1 base and J gave up 3 bases, with 16 bases separating them. The CDR3 covers 16 residues. The CDR3 sequence: CASSIALRSTSYEQYF. CDR3 coding DNA: TGTGCCAGTAGTATAGCCCTTCGGAGCACGAGCTACGAGCAGTACTTC.

The V call is TRBV5-6, the J call TRBJ1-2; no firm D call. V was pared by 7 bases and J by 4 bases, with 17 bases between. The CDR3 is made up of 14 amino acids. Germline V gives CDR1 SGHDT, CDR2 YYEEEE. Written as DNA, the CDR3 is TGTGCCAGCGGATTCCACTCGTTGGGCTATGGCTACACCTTC. This gives the protein CASGFHSLGYGYTF.

This clonotype appeared once. The chain couples TRBV20-1 to TRBJ1-6; a weak D match, TRBD1 (5 bases). Trimming stripped 2 bases from V and 8 bases from J, with 13 bases between. The germline V gene has CDR1 DFQATT and CDR2 SNEGSKA (reference sequence). The CDR3 contains 14 residues. CDR3 amino acids: CSARKGVGDSPLHF. In DNA form, the CDR3 reads TGCAGTGCTAGAAAAGGGGTGGGTGATTCACCCCTCCACTTT.

V usage is TRBV6-5 and J usage is TRBJ2-2, with TRBD2 matching 7 bases. The J segment lost 10 bases and the V segment lost 8 bases, leaving 4 bases of the junction unmatched. The germline V gene encodes CDR1 MNHEY and CDR2 SVGAGI. The CDR3 has 11 amino acids. The CDR3 DNA reads TGTGCCAGCCAGACTAGCCAGGAGCTGTTTTTT. Translation: CASQTSQELFF.

The CDR3 loop reads CASSSYQGGQPQHF. The CDR3 DNA sequence: TGTGCCAGCAGCTCCTACCAGGGCGGGCAGCCCCAGCATTTT. The V and J genes are TRBV7-9 and TRBJ1-5, with a weak D call TRBD1 (5 bases). Deletions cut 4 bases from V and 7 bases from J, with 14 bases between. This CDR3 is 14 amino acids long. The germline V gene encodes CDR1 SEHNR and CDR2 FQNEAQ (reference sequence).

This sequence joins TRBV4-3 and TRBJ2-1; D perhaps matches TRBD2 (6 bases). Germline loops: CDR1 LGHNA, CDR2 YSLEER. This CDR3 has 13 residues. Trimming took 4 bases from V and 3 from J, leaving 7 bases between them. CDR3 coding DNA: TGCGCCAGCAGCCGGGAGGTCTACAATGAGCAGTTCTTC. This encodes CASSREVYNEQFF.

In this sample, this clonotype turned up a few times. V and J are TRBV29-1 and TRBJ1-2, with TRBD1 identical over 9 bases. This CDR3 comprises 14 residues. Per the germline V gene, CDR1 is SQVTM and CDR2 is ANQGSEA. J lost 4 bases, V lost 4 bases, and 7 bases had no gene match. CDR3 sequence: CSVVPGTGSYGYTF. Here the CDR3 DNA reads TGCAGCGTTGTTCCCGGGACAGGGAGCTATGGCTACACCTTC.

The V gene is TRBV5-6, the J gene TRBJ2-3, with TRBD2 matching over 7 bases. The CDR3 totals 18 residues. The V gene end was trimmed by 6 bases and the J gene end by 2 bases; junction bases not matched to a gene: 18. The germline gives CDR1 SGHDT, CDR2 YYEEEE. The CDR3 sequence: CASIPGIGGTTYTDTQYF. In DNA form, the CDR3 reads TGTGCCAGCATTCCAGGAATTGGGGGGACTACCTACACAGATACGCAGTATTTT. The full variable domain, rest sourced from reference TRBV5-6 and TRBJ2-3, is DAGVTQSPTHLIKTRGQQVTLRCSPKSGHDTVSWYQQALGQGPQFIFQYYEEEERQRGNFPDRFSGHQFPNYSSELNVNALLLGDSALYLCASIPGIGGTTYTDTQYFGPGTRLTVL.

The V and J genes are TRBV7-2 and TRBJ2-2; perhaps TRBD2 as D (6 bases). This CDR3 is 15 amino acids long. Trimming pared 5 bases from V and 1 base from J, leaving 11 bases between. Germline V CDR1 and CDR2: SGHTA, FQGNSA. The DNA for the CDR3 is TGTGCCAGCAGCCGTAGCGGACTGAACACCGGGGAGCTGTTTTTT. The encoded protein is CASSRSGLNTGELFF.

This clonotype was counted between two and nine times. V is TRBV12-3 or TRBV12-4 and J is TRBJ1-6, with D unclear. The CDR3 spans 16 residues. The V and J ends lost 3 bases and 8 bases respectively, with 17 bases between them. As DNA, the CDR3 is TGTGCCAGCAGTTTGGGTACCGGCTCTTGGCATTCACCCCTCCACTTT. Its translation is CASSLGTGSWHSPLHF.

The J gene is TRBJ2-7, the V gene TRBV7-2; 10 nucleotides match TRBD2. Per germline, CDR1 SGHTA and CDR2 FQGNSA. The length of the CDR3 is 14 residues. The V segment lost 2 bases and the J segment 5 bases; nucleotides outside the gene matches: 3. The CDR3 nucleotides read TGTGCCAGCAGCTTACTAGCGGGAGACCACGAGCAGTACTTC. Encoded protein: CASSLLAGDHEQYF. Full variable domain (rest looked up from reference TRBV7-2 and TRBJ2-7): GAGVSQSPSNKVTEKGKDVELRCDPISGHTALYWYRQSLGQGLEFLIYFQGNSAPDKSGLPSDRFSAERTGGSVSTLTIQRTQQEDSAVYLCASSLLAGDHEQYFGPGTRLTVT.

J is TRBJ2-1 and V is TRBV6-5; 10 positions match TRBD1. The CDR3 is 16 residues long. V was pared by 0 bases and J by 5 bases, with 4 bases of the junction left unmatched. Germline values: CDR1 MNHEY, CDR2 SVGAGI. The CDR3 region is CASSYSSGTGDNEQFF. CDR3 bases: TGTGCCAGCAGTTACTCCTCCGGGACAGGGGACAATGAGCAGTTCTTC.